The sample holds many counts of the clone carrying this T cell receptor beta chain. This sample is drawn from a study of T cells in Graves' hyperthyroidism and ophthalmopathy. Study-wide background: Sampling of peripheral blood happened at initial diagnosis, prior to any treatment.

RNA transcripts gave rise to amplified TCR beta CDR3 regions. The study used the HTBI primer set for a first-round RT-PCR of the TCR CDR3. TCRdb re-called the multiplex PCR reads with MiXCR, one entry per CDR3 protein. This sample yields about 260,000 distinct CDR3 sequences, of which approximately 16% are seen a single time; around 28% belongs to the top ten. CDR3 length: 13 amino acids. V was trimmed by 2 bases and J by 5 bases, leaving 9 bases between them. Germline-derived CDR1 and CDR2 are MNHNY and SVGAGI (reference sequence). The chain couples TRBV6-6 to TRBJ1-1; D remains ambiguous. The clonotype originates from a woman aged 18-35 years with Graves' ophthalmopathy. Sequenced material: blood. The DNA of the CDR3 is TGTGCCAGCAGTTACGGCCCTGGGACTGAAGCTTTCTTT. Protein product: CASSYGPGTEAFF.